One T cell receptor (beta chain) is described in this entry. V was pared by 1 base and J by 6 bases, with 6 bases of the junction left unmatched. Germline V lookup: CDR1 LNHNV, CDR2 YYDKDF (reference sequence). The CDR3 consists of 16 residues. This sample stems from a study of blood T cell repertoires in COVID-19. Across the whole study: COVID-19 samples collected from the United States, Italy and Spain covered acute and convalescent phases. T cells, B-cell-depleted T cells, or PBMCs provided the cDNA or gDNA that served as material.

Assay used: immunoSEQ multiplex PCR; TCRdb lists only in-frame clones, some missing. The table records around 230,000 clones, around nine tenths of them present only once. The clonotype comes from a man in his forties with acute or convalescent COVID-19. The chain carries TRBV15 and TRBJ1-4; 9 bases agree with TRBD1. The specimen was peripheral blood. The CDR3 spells CATSRARGQGDEKLFF. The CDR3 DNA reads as TGTGCCACCAGCAGAGCACGGGGACAGGGTGATGAAAAACTGTTTTTT. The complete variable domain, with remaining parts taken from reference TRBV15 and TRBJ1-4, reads DAMVIQNPRYQVTQFGKPVTLSCSQTLNHNVMYWYQQKSSQAPKLLFHYYDKDFNNEADTPDNFQSRRPNTSFCFLDIRSPGLGDTAMYLCATSRARGQGDEKLFFGSGTQLSVL.